One and the same sample provided the 18 T cell receptor beta chains below, sequenced in a study of shared clonotypes between healthy human individuals. Produced via immunoSEQ multiplex PCR; TCRdb's table is partial and in-frame only. The sample carries under 2,500,000 clones, around 95% recorded once. The specimen sequenced was naive CD4+ T cells sorted from blood. The subset is: CD45RA+ positively selected. All receptors come from a man younger than 35 in good health.

The chain joins TRBV21-1 to TRBJ2-7. TRBV21-1 is a pseudogene segment. The CDR3 runs to 10 residues. The CDR3 is CASSNHEQYF. The CDR3 DNA is TGTGCCAGCAGCAACCACGAGCAGTACTTC.

The chain joins TRBV2 to TRBJ1-5; a possible D gene is TRBD1 (6 bases). Trimming stripped 5 bases from V and 0 bases from J, with 11 bases between. Germline CDR1 is SNHLY and CDR2 is FYNNEI. This CDR3 is built from 15 residues. CDR3 loop: CASSPTGGSNQPQHF. The CDR3 bases are TGTGCCAGCAGTCCGACAGGTGGTAGCAATCAGCCCCAGCATTTT.

The gene calls are TRBV30 and TRBJ2-5; 7 nucleotides align to TRBD1. CDR1 is GTSNPN and CDR2 is SVGIG in the germline V gene (reference sequence). This CDR3 contains 14 residues. Trimming removed 0 bases from V and 5 bases from J; junction bases left unmatched: 6. The CDR3 here is CAWSVRGGGETQYF. CDR3 coding DNA: TGTGCCTGGAGTGTACGAGGGGGCGGGGAGACCCAGTACTTC.

The rearrangement links TRBV10-3 to TRBJ1-2; D is undetermined. The CDR3 loop spans 13 amino acids. V was pared by 4 bases and J by 4 bases, with 10 bases between. CDR1 and CDR2 (germline): ENHRY, SYGVKD. The CDR3 protein is CAISGPRGYGYTF. The CDR3 nucleotides read TGTGCCATCAGTGGACCGCGGGGCTATGGCTACACCTTC.

Details on this clone: In the same sample, other DNA sequences code for this CDR3. The chain joins TRBV18 to TRBJ1-5; 11 bases map to TRBD1. The CDR3 is 16 residues long. Per germline, CDR1 KGHSH and CDR2 LQKENI. V shed 0 bases and J 4 bases; nucleotides not matched to a gene: 2. The CDR3 reads CASSPPGTGGNQPQHF. CDR3 in DNA: TGTGCCAGCTCACCACCCGGGACAGGGGGTAATCAGCCCCAGCATTTT. Looking up the rest from reference TRBV18 and TRBJ1-5 gives the full variable domain: NAGVMQNPRHLVRRRGQEARLRCSPMKGHSHVYWYRQLPEEGLKFMVYLQKENIIDESGMPKERFSAEFPKEGPSILRIQQVVRGDSAAYFCASSPPGTGGNQPQHFGDGTRLSIL.

The gene calls are TRBV18 and TRBJ1-1; no clear D. V was cut by 1 base and J by 11 bases, with 8 bases left in between. Germline V CDR1 and CDR2: KGHSH, LQKENI. CDR3 length: 11 residues. The CDR3 DNA sequence: TGTGCCAGCTCACCACTCGGTGAGGCTTTCTTT. Translated: CASSPLGEAFF.

The chain uses TRBV18 and TRBJ1-2, with unresolved D. Per germline, CDR1 KGHSH and CDR2 LQKENI. V was pared by 2 bases and J by 0 bases, with 10 bases between. This CDR3 has 15 residues. CDR3 nucleotides: TGTGCCAGCTCACCATTGGCAGGAGCTAACTATGGCTACACCTTC. Its translation: CASSPLAGANYGYTF. Variable domain in full (rest from reference TRBV18 and TRBJ1-2): NAGVMQNPRHLVRRRGQEARLRCSPMKGHSHVYWYRQLPEEGLKFMVYLQKENIIDESGMPKERFSAEFPKEGPSILRIQQVVRGDSAAYFCASSPLAGANYGYTFGSGTRLTVV.

This clone was detected only once. The gene calls are TRBV30 and TRBJ2-2; possibly TRBD1 for D (5 bases). V gave up 3 bases and J gave up 2 bases, with 13 bases separating them. Germline loops: CDR1 GTSNPN, CDR2 SVGIG (reference sequence). The CDR3 has 15 residues. This chain's CDR3 is CAWRDMPGNTGELFF. The CDR3 DNA follows: TGTGCCTGGAGGGACATGCCAGGAAACACCGGGGAGCTGTTTTTT.

The chain combines TRBV7-9 with TRBJ2-2; the D is unclear. The CDR3 extends over 14 amino acids. Trimming took 3 bases from V and 4 from J, leaving 9 bases between them. Germline CDR1 is SEHNR and CDR2 is FQNEAQ (reference sequence). CDR3 in DNA: TGTGCCAGCAGCTTTAAGATGGGCACCGGGGAGCTGTTTTTT. The encoded protein is CASSFKMGTGELFF.

The rearrangement joins TRBV7-9 to TRBJ2-7; no clear D gene. This CDR3 has 15 residues. V gave up 5 bases and J gave up 0 bases, with 14 bases separating them. The germline V gene has CDR1 SEHNR and CDR2 FQNEAQ (reference sequence). CDR3 coding DNA: TGTGCCAGCAGCCATCTAGATTTCGGCTCCTACGAGCAGTACTTC. Translating it yields CASSHLDFGSYEQYF.

Note on this clone: In the same sample, other DNA sequences code for this CDR3. CDR3 amino acids: CASSPNYNEKLFF. CDR3 coding DNA: TGTGCCAGCTCACCGAACTACAATGAAAAACTGTTTTTT. This rearrangement joins TRBV18 to TRBJ1-4; D is unclear. The V gene's germline CDR1 is KGHSH and CDR2 LQKENI. V lost 3 bases and J lost 5, with 7 bases in between. The CDR3 runs to 13 residues.

The CDR3 region has the DNA TGTGCCATCAGTGAGGACAGCCGGGGCTACACCTTC. Translation gives CAISEDSRGYTF. The chain uses TRBV10-3 and TRBJ1-2; D might be TRBD1 (5 bases). This CDR3 spans 12 amino acids. The germline V gene encodes CDR1 ENHRY and CDR2 SYGVKD. The ends were cut back, 2 bases at V and 8 bases at J, with 9 bases in the middle.

The chain joins TRBV7-2 to TRBJ2-7; possible D gene TRBD1, 5 bases. Trimming took 1 base from V and 1 from J, leaving 11 bases between them. The CDR3 loop spans 15 amino acids. The germline gives CDR1 SGHTA, CDR2 FQGNSA. In DNA form, the CDR3 reads TGTGCCAGCAGCTTAGGGGCAGGGTGGTCCTACGAGCAGTACTTC. This encodes CASSLGAGWSYEQYF.

The J gene is TRBJ2-1, the V gene TRBV5-1, with TRBD1 as a possible D gene (6 bases). V was pared by 4 bases and J by 7 bases, with 9 bases between. The CDR3 runs 12 residues. CDR1 SGHRS and CDR2 YFSETQ come from the germline V gene. CDR3 DNA sequence: TGCGCCAGCAGCGTGACAGGAAATGAGCAGTTCTTC. This codes for CASSVTGNEQFF.

Notes on this clone: The same CDR3 can be traced to other DNA sequences in this sample. This rearrangement joins TRBV7-2 to TRBJ2-7; no firm D call. Trimming shortened V by 0 bases and J by 2 bases, and 5 bases separated the two germline ends. Germline CDR1 is SGHTA and CDR2 is FQGNSA. The CDR3 consists of 13 residues. CDR3 sequence reads: CASSLASTYEQYF. CDR3 nucleotide sequence: TGTGCCAGCAGCTTAGCGTCAACCTACGAGCAGTACTTC.

This chain connects TRBV4-1 to TRBJ2-7; TRBD1 matches at 9 bases. The CDR3 totals 15 residues. V gave up 1 base and J gave up 3 bases; unmatched junction bases: 4. Germline V gene sequence: CDR1 MGHRA, CDR2 YSYEKL. This chain's CDR3 is CASSQVSTGGYEQYF. Written as DNA, the CDR3 is TGCGCCAGCAGCCAAGTTTCGACAGGGGGCTACGAGCAGTACTTC.

To note about this clone: The sample holds other DNA sequences that translate to the same CDR3. The chain uses TRBV30 and TRBJ2-7; D not resolved. With 1 base removed from V and 3 bases from J, the gap between germline ends came to 4 bases. The CDR3 is 11 amino acids. Germline V gene data show CDR1 as GTSNPN and CDR2 as SVGIG (reference sequence). Here the CDR3 DNA reads TGTGCCTGGAGTGGCCTCTACGAGCAGTACTTC. Protein sequence: CAWSGLYEQYF.

The chain employs TRBV7-8 and TRBJ2-2; D not certain. CDR1 SGHVS and CDR2 FQNEAQ come from the germline V gene. V lost 3 bases and J 1 base, leaving 6 bases between the germline ends. The CDR3 totals 14 residues. In nucleotides, the CDR3 is TGTGCCAGCAGCTTCCAGAGGAACACCGGGGAGCTGTTTTTT. Protein: CASSFQRNTGELFF.